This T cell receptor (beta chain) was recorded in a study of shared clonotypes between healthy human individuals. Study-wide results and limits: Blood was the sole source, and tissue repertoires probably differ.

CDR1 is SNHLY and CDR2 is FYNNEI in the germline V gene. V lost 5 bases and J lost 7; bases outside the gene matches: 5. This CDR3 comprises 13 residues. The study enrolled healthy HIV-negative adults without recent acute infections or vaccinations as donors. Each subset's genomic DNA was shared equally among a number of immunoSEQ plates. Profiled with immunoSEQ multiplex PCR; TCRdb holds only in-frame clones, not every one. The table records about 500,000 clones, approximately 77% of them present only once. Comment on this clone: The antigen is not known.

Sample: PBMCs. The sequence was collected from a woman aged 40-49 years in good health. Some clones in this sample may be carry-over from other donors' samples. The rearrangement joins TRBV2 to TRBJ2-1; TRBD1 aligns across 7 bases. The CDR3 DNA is TGTGCCAGCAGTTGGGACAGCGAGAATGAGCAGTTCTTC. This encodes CASSWDSENEQFF.